This TCR beta chain appears in the sequencing data of a study of blood T cell repertoires in COVID-19. Study-wide background: The samples span acute and convalescent COVID-19 from the United States, Italy and Spain.

Measured with immunoSEQ multiplex PCR; TCRdb has only the in-frame clones, and not every one. The sample lists some 100,000 clones; roughly 80% were seen once. CDR1 and CDR2 (germline): SQVTM, ANQGSEA. The CDR3 spans 14 residues. Trimming cost V 6 bases and J 5 bases; bases outside gene matches: 9. The source material was peripheral blood. The TCR was taken from a man between 65 and 85 years old with active or convalescent COVID-19. V is TRBV29-1 and J is TRBJ2-3; 9 bases align to TRBD1. CDR3 in amino acids: CSVSPGQGGDTQYF. The CDR3 nucleotides read TGCAGCGTCTCTCCGGGACAGGGAGGAGATACGCAGTATTTT.